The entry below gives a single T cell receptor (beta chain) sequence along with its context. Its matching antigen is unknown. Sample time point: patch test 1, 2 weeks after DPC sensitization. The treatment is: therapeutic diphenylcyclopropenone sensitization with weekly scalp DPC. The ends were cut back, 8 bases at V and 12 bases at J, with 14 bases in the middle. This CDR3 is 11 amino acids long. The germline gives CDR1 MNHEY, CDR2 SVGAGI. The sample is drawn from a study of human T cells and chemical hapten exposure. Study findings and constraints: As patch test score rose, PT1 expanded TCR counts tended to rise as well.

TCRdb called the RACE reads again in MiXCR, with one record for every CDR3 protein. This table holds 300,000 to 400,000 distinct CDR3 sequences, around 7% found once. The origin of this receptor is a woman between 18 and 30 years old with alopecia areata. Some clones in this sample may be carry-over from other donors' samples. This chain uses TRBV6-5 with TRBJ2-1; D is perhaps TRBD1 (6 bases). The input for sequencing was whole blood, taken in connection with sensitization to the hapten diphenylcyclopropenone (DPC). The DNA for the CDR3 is TGTGCCAGCGGTAACAGGGCTGGGCAGTTCTTC. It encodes CASGNRAGQFF.